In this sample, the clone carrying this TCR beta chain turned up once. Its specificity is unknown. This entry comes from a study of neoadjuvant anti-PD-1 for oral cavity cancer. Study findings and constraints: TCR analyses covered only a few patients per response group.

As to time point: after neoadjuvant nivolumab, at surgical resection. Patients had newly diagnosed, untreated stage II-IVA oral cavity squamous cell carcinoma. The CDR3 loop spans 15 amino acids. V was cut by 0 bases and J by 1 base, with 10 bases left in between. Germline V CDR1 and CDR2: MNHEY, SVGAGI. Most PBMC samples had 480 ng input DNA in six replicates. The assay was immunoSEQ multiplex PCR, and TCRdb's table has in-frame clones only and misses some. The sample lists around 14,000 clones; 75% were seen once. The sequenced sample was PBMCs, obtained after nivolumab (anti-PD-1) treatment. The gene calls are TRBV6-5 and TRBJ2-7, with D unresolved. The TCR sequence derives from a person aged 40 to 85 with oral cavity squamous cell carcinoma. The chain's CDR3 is CASSYSKAGSYEQYF. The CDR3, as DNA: TGTGCCAGCAGTTACTCGAAAGCAGGTTCCTACGAGCAGTACTTC.